The sequence of this TCR beta chain was determined in a study of blood T cell repertoires in COVID-19. Study information: T cells, B-cell-depleted T cells, or PBMCs supplied cDNA or gDNA.

Source study methods: Using reference gene primer amplification, nucleated cell counts were estimated. TCRdb's table, derived via immunoSEQ multiplex PCR, lists solely in-frame clones and lacks some. For V, J and clone size, that table is used; D and trimming come from the DNA. Of 130,000 or so clones listed, 75% to 90% are singletons. There are many counts of this clone. This CDR3 is built from 17 residues. From germline, CDR1 is KGHDR and CDR2 SFDVKD. Trimming at V came to 4 bases and at J to 3 bases, leaving 7 bases not matched to a gene. The chain recombines TRBV24-1 with TRBJ2-3, with 12 bases identical to TRBD1. The specimen sequenced was peripheral blood. The source is a man in his 60s with COVID-19, enrolled during active disease. CDR3 residues: CATSDTGTGGGTDTQYF. In DNA, the CDR3 is TGTGCCACCAGTGACACCGGGACAGGGGGCGGGACAGATACGCAGTATTTT.